This TCR beta chain was obtained from a study of blood T cell repertoires in COVID-19. Study details: T cells, B-cell-depleted T cells, or PBMCs provided the cDNA or gDNA that served as material.

Authors' analysis steps: Estimated nucleated cell counts came from reference gene primer amplification. The repertoire was sequenced with immunoSEQ multiplex PCR; TCRdb's copy has only in-frame clones and lacks some. That table supplies the V and J calls and clone size; D and trimming were determined from the DNA. The table has some 100,000 clones, around 86% seen once. V lost 0 bases, J lost 3 bases, and 2 bases stayed unmatched. The CDR3 sequence is 15 residues long. Looked up from germline, CDR1 is MRHNA and CDR2 is SNTAGT. There are a few counts of this clone. Within the sample, other DNA sequences also encode this same CDR3. The study drew participants aged about 18 to 89 years from 20 to 30 US areas. Participants reported their clinical history, and cohort assignment relied on those reports.

The receptor's source is a woman aged 45-59 years who had recovered from COVID-19. The chain has TRBV6-4 and TRBJ2-1; TRBD1 aligns across 7 bases. Sequences were obtained from PBMCs or T cells enriched from blood (not recorded which). In DNA form, the CDR3 reads TGTGCCAGCAGTGACTCGGCAGGGGGCTACAATGAGCAGTTCTTC. Encoded protein: CASSDSAGGYNEQFF.